Below, 27 T cell receptor beta chains from the same sample are listed, as sequenced in a study of technical replicates of blood from a few donors. TCRdb keeps only in-frame clones here, not all; method: immunoSEQ multiplex PCR. The table lists about 64,000 clones, about 88% of them singletons. The sequenced sample was PBMCs. The receptors stem from a human donor in good health. Some clones in this sample may be carry-over from other donors' samples.

The chain employs TRBV4-2 and TRBJ2-7; 8 bases match TRBD1. Germline values: CDR1 LGHNA, CDR2 YNFKEQ. The CDR3 has 14 residues. J lost 2 bases, V lost 4 bases, and 4 bases had no gene match. Here the CDR3 reads CASSRGTGPYEQYF. The CDR3 DNA reads as TGTGCCAGCAGCCGAGGGACAGGACCCTACGAGCAGTACTTC.

The rearrangement uses TRBV5-1 and TRBJ2-7; the D gene is possibly TRBD1 (6 bases). The V gene lost 4 bases and the J gene lost 2 bases, with 13 bases spanning the gap. Germline CDR1 and CDR2: SGHRS and YFSETQ. There are 14 residues in the CDR3. The CDR3 protein is CASSTDRMTYEQYF. The CDR3 coding sequence is TGCGCCAGCAGCACGGACAGAATGACCTACGAGCAGTACTTC.

The chain has TRBV4-2 and TRBJ1-1; the D gene is possibly TRBD1 (6 bases). V lost 4 bases and J 4 bases, leaving 13 bases between the germline ends. CDR1 is LGHNA, CDR2 YNFKEQ, per germline. This CDR3 contains 14 residues. The CDR3 DNA is TGTGCCAGCAGCCCACAACAGGGTGCCACTGAAGCTTTCTTT. This sequence encodes CASSPQQGATEAFF.

V usage is TRBV30 and J usage is TRBJ2-3; 8 nucleotides agree with TRBD2. CDR1 GTSNPN and CDR2 SVGIG come from the germline V gene (reference sequence). The junction had 4 bases not matched to a gene; V was cut back by 0 bases and J by 2 bases. The CDR3 extends over 15 amino acids. The CDR3 region has the DNA TGTGCCTGGAGTGTAGTTAGCGGGACCACAGATACGCAGTATTTT. It is translated as CAWSVVSGTTDTQYF.

This clone was observed a handful of times. V and J are TRBV7-2 and TRBJ2-7, with TRBD2 matching 9 bases. Trimming cost V 5 bases and J 4 bases; bases outside gene matches: 6. This CDR3 spans 14 amino acids. Germline V lookup: CDR1 SGHTA, CDR2 FQGNSA. The CDR3 is CASSPFAGGYEQYF. DNA for the CDR3: TGTGCCAGCAGCCCTTTTGCGGGAGGGTACGAGCAGTACTTC. The full variable domain, completed using reference TRBV7-2 and TRBJ2-7, is GAGVSQSPSNKVTEKGKDVELRCDPISGHTALYWYRQSLGQGLEFLIYFQGNSAPDKSGLPSDRFSAERTGGSVSTLTIQRTQQEDSAVYLCASSPFAGGYEQYFGPGTRLTVT.

This chain's CDR3 is CASSPQGLYTRNTIYF. CDR3 in DNA: TGTGCCAGCTCACCGCAGGGTCTGTATACTCGAAACACCATATATTTT. This sequence joins TRBV18 and TRBJ1-3; D might be TRBD1 (5 bases). V lost 3 bases and J lost 5, with 17 bases in between. Germline CDR1 reads KGHSH; CDR2 reads LQKENI. This CDR3 region has 16 residues.

The V call is TRBV7-9, the J call TRBJ2-2, with 7 nucleotides matching TRBD1. This CDR3 has 15 residues. Germline V CDR1 and CDR2: SEHNR, FQNEAQ (reference sequence). V dropped 4 bases and J dropped 3; count of bases not matched to a gene: 5. This CDR3 is CASSSHRGDTGELFF. CDR3 bases: TGTGCCAGCAGCTCCCACAGGGGAGACACCGGGGAGCTGTTTTTT. Using reference TRBV7-9 and TRBJ2-2 for the parts outside the CDR3, the full variable domain is DTGVSQNPRHKITKRGQNVTFRCDPISEHNRLYWYRQTLGQGPEFLTYFQNEAQLEKSRLLSDRFSAERPKGSFSTLEIQRTEQGDSAMYLCASSSHRGDTGELFFGEGSRLTVL.

The table lists this clone with a few counts. V usage is TRBV2 and J usage is TRBJ1-5; D is uncertain. Germline V gene sequence: CDR1 SNHLY, CDR2 FYNNEI. V was trimmed by 4 bases and J by 8 bases, leaving 12 bases between them. This CDR3 spans 13 amino acids. The chain's CDR3 is CASSGQAREPQHF. CDR3 bases: TGTGCCAGCAGTGGGCAGGCGCGAGAGCCCCAGCATTTT.

The rearrangement joins TRBV19 to TRBJ2-3; possibly TRBD2 for D (6 bases). Germline V gene sequence: CDR1 LNHDA, CDR2 SQIVND (reference sequence). With 1 base removed from V and 1 base from J, the gap between germline ends came to 9 bases. The CDR3 runs to 15 residues. CDR3 DNA sequence: TGTGCCAGTAGTATAGTTAGCGGAGGCACAGATACGCAGTATTTT. Translated, it gives CASSIVSGGTDTQYF.

J is TRBJ2-2 and V is TRBV12-5, with 9 bases that match TRBD1. Germline CDR1 reads LGHNT; CDR2 reads FRNRAP. V shed 4 bases, J shed 6 bases, and the junction held 9 bases outside the gene matches. There are 16 residues in the CDR3. CDR3: CASGSSRTGAAGELFF. CDR3 DNA sequence: TGTGCTAGTGGTTCCTCCCGGACAGGGGCTGCCGGGGAGCTGTTTTTT.

The chain links TRBV7-2 to TRBJ2-4; perhaps TRBD2 as D (6 bases). There are 16 residues in the CDR3. V lost 5 bases to trimming and J lost 1 base, with 15 bases between them. Germline values: CDR1 SGHTA, CDR2 FQGNSA. The CDR3 DNA reads TGTGCCAGCAGCAAAACTAGCAGTCTGGCCAAAAACATTCAGTACTTC. Its translation: CASSKTSSLAKNIQYF.

The chain joins TRBV7-2 to TRBJ2-2; 8 nucleotides line up with TRBD2. CDR3 length: 16 amino acids. Germline V gene lookup returns CDR1 SGHTA and CDR2 FQGNSA. Trimming at V came to 5 bases and at J to 8 bases, leaving 13 bases not matched to a gene. Here the CDR3 DNA reads TGTGCCAGCAGCCGCAGCGCGGGGGGTTCTTCGGGGGAGCTGTTTTTT. Its protein product is CASSRSAGGSSGELFF.

This chain connects TRBV27 to TRBJ2-7; D not certain. CDR1 and CDR2 from the germline V gene are MNHEY and SMNVEV (reference sequence). Trimming left V 1 base short and J 2 bases short, with 6 bases between. This CDR3 region has 13 residues. For the CDR3, the DNA is TGTGCCAGCAGTTTATTGGCAGCCTACGAGCAGTACTTC. Translated, it gives CASSLLAAYEQYF.

Judged by abundance, this clone is medium-sized. The rearrangement uses TRBV5-8 and TRBJ2-1; 9 nucleotides match TRBD2. CDR3 size: 17 residues. Germline loops: CDR1 SGHTS, CDR2 YDEGEE. The V gene end was trimmed by 4 bases and the J gene end by 0 bases; junction bases not matched to a gene: 8. The CDR3 spells CASSPDLAGSSYNEQFF. The CDR3 DNA follows: TGTGCCAGCAGCCCGGATCTAGCGGGGAGCTCCTACAATGAGCAGTTCTTC.

The rearrangement uses TRBV7-6 and TRBJ2-2, with D perhaps matching TRBD2 (6 bases). The ends were cut back, 6 bases at V and 0 bases at J, with 11 bases in the middle. Germline V lookup: CDR1 SGHVS, CDR2 FNYEAQ. CDR3 length: 15 residues. For the CDR3, the DNA is TGTGCCAGCAGGGGCGGGATCGCGAACACCGGGGAGCTGTTTTTT. Translated, it gives CASRGGIANTGELFF. Variable domain in full (rest from reference TRBV7-6 and TRBJ2-2): GAGVSQSPRYKVTKRGQDVALRCDPISGHVSLYWYRQALGQGPEFLTYFNYEAQQDKSGLPNDRFSAERPEGSISTLTIQRTEQRDSAMYRCASRGGIANTGELFFGEGSRLTVL.

The J gene is TRBJ2-5, the V gene TRBV19, with 9 bases aligning to TRBD2. Germline lookup yields CDR1 LNHDA and CDR2 SQIVND (reference sequence). Trimming removed 1 base from V and 4 bases from J; junction bases left unmatched: 7. CDR3 size: 16 residues. As DNA, the CDR3 is TGTGCCAGTAGTATAGTGGTAGCGGGGGAGGGAGAGACCCAGTACTTC. Translating it yields CASSIVVAGEGETQYF.

CDR3 loop: CASSPQRQGIYNSPLHF. CDR3 nucleotides: TGTGCCAGCAGCCCGCAGAGACAGGGTATTTATAATTCACCCCTCCACTTT. The rearrangement links TRBV5-6 to TRBJ1-6, with 7 bases aligning to TRBD1. J was trimmed by 4 bases and V by 4 bases; bases with no gene match: 11. The CDR3 length is 17 residues. Germline V gene lookup returns CDR1 SGHDT and CDR2 YYEEEE.

This clone is a singleton in its sample. The chain carries TRBV11-1 and TRBJ1-5; D is ambiguous. The germline V gene encodes CDR1 SGHAT and CDR2 FQDESV (reference sequence). CDR3 length equals 15 residues. The ends were cut back, 3 bases at V and 6 bases at J, with 15 bases in the middle. The DNA for the CDR3 is TGTGCCAGCAGCTTTGGGCGGGGTCTAGGTCAGCCCCAGCATTTT. Its translation: CASSFGRGLGQPQHF.

The chain links TRBV7-2 to TRBJ2-5; the match to TRBD1 covers 7 bases. J lost 0 bases, V lost 1 base, and 2 bases had no gene match. The CDR3 runs to 15 residues. Germline CDR1 reads SGHTA; CDR2 reads FQGNSA. Written as DNA, the CDR3 is TGTGCCAGCAGCTTAGGGGGACAGTACCAAGAGACCCAGTACTTC. It is translated as CASSLGGQYQETQYF.

The table lists this clone with a count of one. This chain uses TRBV7-2 with TRBJ1-4; 7 positions agree with TRBD1. Germline loops: CDR1 SGHTA, CDR2 FQGNSA. J was trimmed by 12 bases and V by 5 bases; bases with no gene match: 27. The CDR3 loop spans 19 amino acids. This chain's CDR3 is CASSRQGLSGPVSEAQLFF. CDR3 nucleotides: TGTGCCAGCAGCCGACAGGGCCTAAGCGGGCCGGTCTCGGAAGCGCAACTGTTTTTT.

The J gene is TRBJ2-5, the V gene TRBV4-2, with D possibly matching TRBD2 (5 bases). Deletions cut 0 bases from V and 5 bases from J, with 13 bases between. CDR1 LGHNA and CDR2 YNFKEQ come from the germline V gene. The length of the CDR3 is 15 residues. CDR3 residues: CASSQESGIAETQYF. CDR3 coding DNA: TGTGCCAGCAGCCAAGAATCTGGGATAGCGGAGACCCAGTACTTC.

This clone was seen a handful of times. The chain carries TRBV5-4 and TRBJ1-3; tentative D call: TRBD1 (5 bases). The germline V gene has CDR1 SGHNT and CDR2 YYREEE (reference sequence). The CDR3 has 13 residues. Trimming left V 0 bases short and J 4 bases short, with 5 bases between. CDR3 DNA: TGTGCCAGCAGCTTGGGACAGGGAAACACCATATATTTT. This sequence encodes CASSLGQGNTIYF.

This chain uses TRBV7-9 with TRBJ2-3; 11 bases match TRBD2. Trimming at V came to 2 bases and at J to 5 bases, leaving 3 bases not matched to a gene. CDR3 length equals 15 residues. Germline V gene lookup returns CDR1 SEHNR and CDR2 FQNEAQ (reference sequence). The CDR3 DNA sequence: TGTGCCAGCAGCTTAACTAGCGGGGGACTAGATACGCAGTATTTT. This translates into CASSLTSGGLDTQYF.

This sequence joins TRBV29-1 and TRBJ1-2; no firm D call. V lost 5 bases, J lost 5 bases, and 18 bases lay in between. CDR1 and CDR2 from the germline V gene are SQVTM and ANQGSEA. The CDR3 has 14 amino acids. This chain's CDR3 is CSVPEEGLGYGYTF. As DNA, the CDR3 is TGCAGCGTTCCCGAGGAGGGTTTAGGGTATGGCTACACCTTC.

The V and J genes are TRBV2 and TRBJ1-1, with D unclear. The CDR3 contains 14 residues. V was clipped by 6 bases and J by 1 base, with 12 bases between them. Germline CDR1 reads SNHLY; CDR2 reads FYNNEI. Here the CDR3 reads CASSERTANTEAFF. The CDR3 DNA reads as TGTGCCAGCAGCGAGCGGACGGCGAACACTGAAGCTTTCTTT.

The chain uses TRBV6-4 and TRBJ2-1, with 10 nucleotides matching TRBD2. With 3 bases clipped from V and 8 bases from J, the junction kept 7 bases outside the gene matches. This CDR3 is built from 15 residues. Germline V gene sequence: CDR1 MRHNA, CDR2 SNTAGT. Here the CDR3 reads CASSESGGAGDEQFF. As DNA, the CDR3 is TGTGCCAGCAGTGAGAGCGGGGGGGCCGGGGATGAGCAGTTCTTC.

The chain carries TRBV12-5 and TRBJ1-3; 10 bases are a match to TRBD1. The germline V gene encodes CDR1 LGHNT and CDR2 FRNRAP. V lost 2 bases to trimming and J lost 0 bases; unmatched junction nucleotides: 1. The CDR3 covers 16 residues. This CDR3 is CASGLRTGGSGNTIYF. CDR3 DNA sequence: TGTGCTAGTGGTTTGAGGACAGGGGGCTCTGGAAACACCATATATTTT.